The rows below give T cell receptor beta chains drawn from one sample of a study of blood T cells in healthy people across ages. Each CDR3 protein is one row after TCRdb ran MiXCR on the 5' RACE reads. The sample lists around 500,000 distinct CDR3 sequences; around half were seen once. The sample was blood. These TCRs come from a man older than 75 in good health. Both conserved end residues are part of each CDR3. The D gene is left open where the match is weak.

>TRBJ2-1|TRBD2|TRBV29-1
CSVGTSGANNEQFF
>TRBJ1-2|.|TRBV5-1
CASSFGYRDLYGYTF
>TRBJ1-6|TRBD1|TRBV28
CASSFNRGPNNSPLHF
>TRBJ1-4|.|TRBV6-1
CVSSKGADEKLFF
>TRBJ2-7|.|TRBV6-2/TRBV6-3
CASSYAGKSSYEQYF
>TRBJ2-3|.|TRBV6-5
CASSSGAPSTDTQYF
>TRBJ2-7|.|TRBV3-1
CASSRSRGPTYEQYF
>TRBJ1-2|TRBD1|TRBV12-3/TRBV12-4
CASSLTWDSYGYTF
>TRBJ2-1|TRBD2|TRBV6-2/TRBV6-3
CASSFGGGSSYNEQFF
>TRBJ1-5|.|TRBV5-1
CASSLVGGQPQHF
>TRBJ2-3|.|TRBV11-3
CASSRGWDTDTQYF
>TRBJ2-1|.|TRBV20-1
CSAGGGGVSYNEQFF
>TRBJ2-5|.|TRBV20-1
CSAREVKPPGETQYF
>TRBJ2-1|TRBD2|TRBV2
CASSEGLAGGKQFF
>TRBJ1-2|.|TRBV28
CASKNPGGVQGYTF
>TRBJ2-1|TRBD1|TRBV4-1
CASSQAPPGGLSYNEQFF
>TRBJ2-5|.|TRBV25-1
CASSAPGLKVQEAQYF
>TRBJ1-2|TRBD1|TRBV7-9
CASSQQGVGYGYTF
>TRBJ2-1|.|TRBV5-1
CASSIQIVEGNEQFF
>TRBJ2-3|TRBD2|TRBV4-1
CASSQDWASGVTDTQYF
>TRBJ2-3|.|TRBV4-1
CASSQGTQGTDTQYF
>TRBJ1-2|.|TRBV4-3
CASSHEDSNYGYTF
>TRBJ1-2|.|TRBV4-3
CASSQDTRTEGYTF
>TRBJ1-2|TRBD1|TRBV20-1
CSARDRWTGNSGYTF
>TRBJ1-5|.|TRBV27
CASSLGTNSNQPQHF
>TRBJ2-5|.|TRBV5-1
CASSLDGPETQYF
>TRBJ2-5|.|TRBV6-5
CASSPHGDKETQYF
>TRBJ2-5|TRBD2|TRBV3-1
CASSLSGSNNEQYF
>TRBJ2-1|.|TRBV5-1
CASSWRGRDEQFF
>.|TRBD2|TRBV6-2/TRBV6-3
CASTNPLGSGGRESYNEQYF
>TRBJ1-1|.|TRBV29-1
CSVDRAGNTEAFF
>TRBJ1-2|.|TRBV20-1
CSARRGATNYGYTF
>TRBJ2-7|TRBD2|TRBV7-2
CASSLVPGGGSYEQYF
>TRBJ2-1|.|TRBV30
CAWSPTALGEQFF
>TRBJ1-6|TRBD1|TRBV3-1
CASSQAGGQNSPLHF
>TRBJ2-1|TRBD2|TRBV9
CASSEGPGLAGNEQFF
>TRBJ2-1|.|TRBV29-1
CSVGGNNEQFF
>TRBJ1-5|TRBD1|TRBV19
CASSLSTGVSNQPQHF
>TRBJ1-6|.|TRBV7-2
CASSLDGYNSPLHF
>TRBJ1-5|.|TRBV7-2
CASSLRHRGNQPQHF
>TRBJ2-1|.|TRBV6-5
CASRGMNEQFF
>TRBJ2-7|.|TRBV10-3
CAIRRGEADEQYF